This T cell receptor (beta chain) comes out of a study of cytomegalovirus exposure and HLA in healthy donors. Study-wide results and caveats: In a later analysis, most CMV-associated TCR beta chains appeared HLA-restricted. TCR beta V segments were, for the most part, productive about 87% or about 30% of the time in an earlier analysis.

Vbeta (60) and Jbeta (13) primers were used in the PCR. Repertoires were generated with immunoSEQ multiplex PCR, while TCRdb's copy carries only in-frame clones and drops some. The sample has 140,000 to 150,000 clones, about two thirds seen once; the top ten hold under 2.5%. Though nominally healthy at sampling, donors likely had unrecorded immune exposures. The V and J ends lost 1 base and 4 bases respectively, with 13 bases between them. Looked up from germline, CDR1 is LNHDA and CDR2 is SQIVND (reference sequence). There are 15 residues in the CDR3. Turning to this clone: What it binds is not known.

The material sequenced was PBMCs. The chain joins TRBV19 to TRBJ1-2; D is possibly TRBD1 (6 bases). The sequence was obtained from a woman in her sixties in good health and CMV-seropositive. CDR3 sequence reads: CASSIALGAGYGYTF. DNA for the CDR3: TGTGCCAGTAGTATAGCTTTGGGGGCTGGCTATGGCTACACCTTC.